The next 21 T cell receptor beta chains were all read from a single sample in a study of blood T cell repertoires in COVID-19. Sequencing was performed with immunoSEQ multiplex PCR; in TCRdb, only in-frame clones are kept and a portion is missing. This sample yields 250,000 to 350,000 clones, of which approximately 84% are seen a single time; about 1.5% belongs to the top ten. The sample taken for sequencing was peripheral blood. The receptors derive from a human donor with COVID-19, enrolled during active disease. The donor label of this sample is uncertain.

The chain employs TRBV28 and TRBJ2-7, with 10 bases aligning to TRBD1. The CDR3 contains 15 residues. Germline V gene data show CDR1 as MDHEN and CDR2 as SYDVKM. V shed 4 bases, J shed 1 base, and the junction held 4 bases outside the gene matches. CDR3 sequence (DNA): TGTGCCAGCAGTTCGGGACAGGGGATTTCCTACGAGCAGTACTTC. Translation gives CASSSGQGISYEQYF. The full variable domain, its missing parts supplied by reference TRBV28 and TRBJ2-7, is DVKVTQSSRYLVKRTGEKVFLECVQDMDHENMFWYRQDPGLGLRLIYFSYDVKMKEKGDIPEGYSVSREKKERFSLILESASTNQTSMYLCASSSGQGISYEQYFGPGTRLTVT.

Comments on this clone: Other DNA sequences of this sample code for an identical CDR3. The chain uses TRBV11-3 and TRBJ2-2; D is ambiguous. Germline V lookup: CDR1 SGHNT, CDR2 YENEEA. Trimming took 0 bases from V and 4 from J, leaving 6 bases between them. The CDR3 is 14 amino acids. This chain's CDR3 is CASSLDRSTGELFF. The DNA of the CDR3 is TGTGCCAGCAGCTTAGACAGAAGCACCGGGGAGCTGTTTTTT. The full variable domain, in which reference TRBV11-3 and TRBJ2-2 provide the parts outside the CDR3, is EAGVVQSPRYKIIEKKQPVAFWCNPISGHNTLYWYLQNLGQGPELLIRYENEEAVDDSQLPKDRFSAERLKGVDSTLKIQPAELGDSAVYLCASSLDRSTGELFFGEGSRLTVL.

V and J are TRBV10-3 and TRBJ2-7; D is possibly TRBD2 (6 bases). Germline CDR1 is ENHRY and CDR2 is SYGVKD. V gave up 0 bases and J gave up 6 bases, with 12 bases separating them. The length of the CDR3 is 14 residues. CDR3 nucleotides: TGTGCCATCAGTGAGTCGACGGGAGCGGGCGAGCAGTACTTC. Encoded protein: CAISESTGAGEQYF.

The CDR3 nucleotides are TGTGCCAGCAACTCCAGACAGGGCGGTATCAACACTGAAGCTTTCTTT. It is translated as CASNSRQGGINTEAFF. V gene TRBV19 combines with J gene TRBJ1-1; the match to TRBD1 covers 7 bases. CDR3 size: 16 residues. CDR1 is LNHDA and CDR2 is SQIVND in the germline V gene (reference sequence). V trimming: 9 bases; J trimming: 2 bases; junction bases outside the gene matches: 15. The full variable domain, its missing parts supplied by reference TRBV19 and TRBJ1-1, is DGGITQSPKYLFRKEGQNVTLSCEQNLNHDAMYWYRQDPGQGLRLIYYSQIVNDFQKGDIAEGYSVSREKKESFPLTVTSAQKNPTAFYLCASNSRQGGINTEAFFGQGTRLTVV.

The V gene is TRBV7-3, the J gene TRBJ2-3, with 11 bases aligning to TRBD2. This CDR3 spans 16 amino acids. Germline CDR1 is SGHTA and CDR2 is FQGTGA. V shed 7 bases, J shed 4 bases, and the junction held 10 bases outside the gene matches. CDR3 sequence: CASTKLAGAPPDTQYF. CDR3 in DNA: TGTGCCAGCACCAAACTAGCGGGAGCGCCGCCAGATACGCAGTATTTT.

CDR3 sequence (DNA): TGTGCCAGCAGCCAACCCCTAGCGGGAGCTAGTCCCGGGGAGCTGTTTTTT. Translated: CASSQPLAGASPGELFF. The chain has TRBV3-1 (or the pseudogene TRBV3-2) and TRBJ2-2; 10 positions agree with TRBD2. CDR3 size: 17 residues. V trimming: 2 bases; J trimming: 6 bases; junction bases outside the gene matches: 9. Germline lookup yields CDR1 LGHDT and CDR2 YNNKEL (reference sequence).

A single count supports this clone. The genes are TRBV18 and TRBJ2-5, with 9 bases matching TRBD2. The CDR3 has 17 amino acids. The J segment lost 2 bases and the V segment lost 1 base, leaving 8 bases of the junction unmatched. CDR1 and CDR2 (germline): KGHSH, LQKENI. The CDR3 DNA sequence: TGTGCCAGCTCACCACGGGCTAGCGGGAATACACAAGAGACCCAGTACTTC. Translated, it gives CASSPRASGNTQETQYF.

The chain combines TRBV28 with TRBJ2-2, with D tentatively TRBD2 (6 bases). This CDR3 is built from 13 residues. CDR1 is MDHEN, CDR2 SYDVKM, per germline. V dropped 8 bases and J dropped 1 base, with 8 bases sitting between them. The CDR3, as DNA: TGTGCCAGCGGGCGGGAGAACACCGGGGAGCTGTTTTTT. Translated, it gives CASGRENTGELFF.

This chain uses TRBV10-2 with TRBJ1-1, with TRBD1 matching 8 bases. The CDR3 is made up of 17 amino acids. The trim removed 0 bases at V and 5 bases at J, leaving 11 bases unmatched. CDR1 and CDR2 (germline): WSHSY, SAAADI. The CDR3 reads CASSESLGRGLGTEAFF. CDR3 nucleotide sequence: TGCGCCAGCAGTGAGTCGTTGGGCAGGGGGCTGGGGACTGAAGCTTTCTTT.

Only a few counts were recorded for this clone. The CDR3 is CASSMAQGGQPQHF. The CDR3 bases are TGTGCCAGTAGTATGGCGCAGGGAGGTCAGCCCCAGCATTTT. The chain has TRBV19 and TRBJ1-5; a weak D match, TRBD1 (5 bases). Trimming took off 3 bases at V and 6 bases at J, with 12 bases between the two ends. The CDR3 loop spans 14 amino acids. Germline CDR1 LNHDA, CDR2 SQIVND (reference sequence).

V usage is TRBV7-9 and J usage is TRBJ1-5; 9 positions match TRBD1. V was pared by 6 bases and J by 0 bases, with 6 bases of the junction left unmatched. The CDR3 is 16 amino acids. Looked up from germline, CDR1 is SEHNR and CDR2 is FQNEAQ (reference sequence). Written as DNA, the CDR3 is TGTGCCAGCAGTCCGACAGGGGGATATAGCAATCAGCCCCAGCATTTT. Its protein is CASSPTGGYSNQPQHF.

The chain carries TRBV7-2 and TRBJ1-1; a possible D gene is TRBD1 (6 bases). The CDR3 has 13 residues. CDR1 is SGHTA, CDR2 FQGNSA, per germline. Trimming removed 5 bases from V and 11 bases from J, with 18 bases in between. CDR3 residues: CASSPEQGRRAFF. CDR3 DNA sequence: TGTGCCAGCAGCCCAGAGCAGGGGCGCAGGGCTTTCTTT. The whole variable domain, filled in from reference TRBV7-2 and TRBJ1-1, reads GAGVSQSPSNKVTEKGKDVELRCDPISGHTALYWYRQSLGQGLEFLIYFQGNSAPDKSGLPSDRFSAERTGGSVSTLTIQRTQQEDSAVYLCASSPEQGRRAFFGQGTRLTVV.

The chain uses TRBV7-9 and TRBJ2-7, with 9 nucleotides matching TRBD1. The V gene's germline CDR1 is SEHNR and CDR2 FQNEAQ (reference sequence). This CDR3 has 14 residues. V lost 6 bases, J lost 4 bases, and 7 bases stayed unmatched. CDR3 DNA sequence: TGTGCCAGCAGAGCACAGGGGGCAGGGTACGAGCAGTACTTC. Encoded protein: CASRAQGAGYEQYF.

The V gene is TRBV20-1, the J gene TRBJ2-1; no clear D. Trimming cost V 4 bases and J 7 bases, with 8 bases left between them. Germline assignment: CDR1 DFQATT and CDR2 SNEGSKA (reference sequence). The CDR3 covers 11 residues. Written as DNA, the CDR3 is TGCAGTGCTATGAGTAGAAATGAGCAGTTCTTC. Translating it yields CSAMSRNEQFF.

The chain combines TRBV6-4 with TRBJ2-3; D might be TRBD2 (6 bases). The length of the CDR3 is 15 residues. V shed 6 bases and J shed 1 base, with 14 bases lying between them. Germline V gives CDR1 MRHNA, CDR2 SNTAGT. The CDR3 sequence: CASRLQPGGTDTQYF. For the CDR3, the DNA is TGTGCCAGCAGGCTACAGCCGGGGGGCACAGATACGCAGTATTTT.

The rearrangement links TRBV18 to TRBJ1-2; 8 bases match TRBD1. The germline V gene encodes CDR1 KGHSH and CDR2 LQKENI. Trimming at V came to 1 base and at J to 6 bases, leaving 7 bases not matched to a gene. This CDR3 is built from 15 residues. The CDR3 DNA reads TGTGCCAGCTCACCACAAAATTCAGGGGGCGATGGCTACACCTTC. Translated: CASSPQNSGGDGYTF.

The chain has TRBV19 and TRBJ2-1; 13 bases are a match to TRBD2. The J segment lost 6 bases and the V segment lost 4 bases, leaving 3 bases of the junction unmatched. The CDR3 contains 15 residues. Germline lookup yields CDR1 LNHDA and CDR2 SQIVND (reference sequence). The CDR3 reads CASSTGLAGRNEQFF. CDR3 coding DNA: TGTGCCAGTAGTACGGGACTAGCGGGACGCAATGAGCAGTTCTTC.

The V gene is TRBV6-6, the J gene TRBJ2-7; D ambiguous. This CDR3 region has 14 residues. Germline lookup yields CDR1 MNHNY and CDR2 SVGAGI (reference sequence). The V end lost 1 base, the J end lost 2 bases, and 9 bases lay between the germline ends. The CDR3 sequence is CASSYFRETYEQYF. DNA for the CDR3: TGTGCCAGCAGTTACTTTAGAGAAACCTACGAGCAGTACTTC.

The chain joins TRBV11-1 to TRBJ1-1; no clear D. This CDR3 is 14 amino acids long. V lost 7 bases to trimming and J lost 7 bases, with 19 bases between them. CDR1 and CDR2 from the germline V gene are SGHAT and FQDESV (reference sequence). In nucleotides, the CDR3 is TGTGCCAGCACCAAGACCGTCTGGGGAGGTGAAGCTTTCTTT. Amino acid sequence: CASTKTVWGGEAFF.

The V call is TRBV29-1, the J call TRBJ2-5; TRBD2 might be the D (5 bases). This CDR3 has 12 amino acids. Germline CDR1 SQVTM, CDR2 ANQGSEA. The ends were cut back, 3 bases at V and 4 bases at J, with 9 bases in the middle. The CDR3 DNA is TGCAGCGTTGAGGAGGTAGCAGAGACCCAGTACTTC. As protein: CSVEEVAETQYF.

The V and J genes are TRBV13 and TRBJ2-3; D is unresolved. The CDR3 is made up of 17 amino acids. Germline V gene data show CDR1 as PRHDT and CDR2 as FYEKMQ (reference sequence). V was clipped by 2 bases and J by 0 bases, with 15 bases between them. CDR3 in DNA: TGTGCCAGCAGCTTAAGAGGCGCTAGGCGCAGCACAGATACGCAGTATTTT. Translation: CASSLRGARRSTDTQYF.